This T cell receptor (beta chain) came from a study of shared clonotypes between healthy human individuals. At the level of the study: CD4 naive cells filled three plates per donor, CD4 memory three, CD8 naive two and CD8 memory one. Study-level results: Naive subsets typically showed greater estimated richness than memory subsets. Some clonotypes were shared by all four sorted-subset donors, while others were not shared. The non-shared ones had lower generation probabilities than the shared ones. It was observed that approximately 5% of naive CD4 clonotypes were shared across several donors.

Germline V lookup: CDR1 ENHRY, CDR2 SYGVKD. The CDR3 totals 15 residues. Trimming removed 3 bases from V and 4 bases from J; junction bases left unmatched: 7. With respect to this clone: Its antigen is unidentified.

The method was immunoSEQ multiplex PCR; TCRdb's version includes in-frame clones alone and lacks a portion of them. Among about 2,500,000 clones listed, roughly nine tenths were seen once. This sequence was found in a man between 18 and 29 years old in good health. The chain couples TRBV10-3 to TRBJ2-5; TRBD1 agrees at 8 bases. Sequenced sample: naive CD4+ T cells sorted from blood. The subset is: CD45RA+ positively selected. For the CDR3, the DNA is TGTGCCATCAGTGATGACAGGGGTGGAAGAGAGACCCAGTACTTC. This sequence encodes CAISDDRGGRETQYF.